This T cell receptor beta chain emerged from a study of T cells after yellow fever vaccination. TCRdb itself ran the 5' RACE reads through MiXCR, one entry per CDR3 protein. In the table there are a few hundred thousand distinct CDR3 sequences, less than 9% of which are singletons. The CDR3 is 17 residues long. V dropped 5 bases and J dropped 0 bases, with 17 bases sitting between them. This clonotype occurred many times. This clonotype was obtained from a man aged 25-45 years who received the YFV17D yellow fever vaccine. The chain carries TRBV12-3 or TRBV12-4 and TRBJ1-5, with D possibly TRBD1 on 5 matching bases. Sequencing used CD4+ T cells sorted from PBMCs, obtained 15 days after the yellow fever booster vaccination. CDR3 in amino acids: CASSRRDYQYSNQPQHF. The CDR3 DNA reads TGTGCCAGCAGTCGCCGGGACTACCAATATAGCAATCAGCCCCAGCATTTT.